One and the same sample provided the 3 T cell receptor beta chains below, sequenced in a study of PD-1 blockade in classical Hodgkin lymphoma. Repertoires were generated with immunoSEQ multiplex PCR, while TCRdb's copy carries only in-frame clones and drops some. This sample has about 46,000 clones, with over 70% found just once. With no exception, relapse followed autologous stem cell transplantation in all patients, and brentuximab vedotin exposure varied. Sequences were derived from peripheral blood mononuclear cells (PBMCs), sampled at baseline. The source of these receptors is a human donor with classical Hodgkin lymphoma.

The chain carries TRBV6-6 and TRBJ2-3; no firm D call. The CDR3 consists of 16 residues. CDR1 MNHNY and CDR2 SVGAGI come from the germline V gene (reference sequence). V was pared by 5 bases and J by 1 base, with 16 bases between. The CDR3 is CASSPAGKWGTDTQYF. CDR3 bases: TGTGCCAGCAGTCCGGCAGGCAAGTGGGGCACAGATACGCAGTATTTT.

This chain joins TRBV5-6 and TRBJ1-2; D unresolved. Trimming removed 0 bases at V and 10 bases at J, with 7 bases between. CDR1 and CDR2 (germline): SGHDT, YYEEEE. The CDR3 is 11 amino acids. CDR3 sequence reads: CASSLVLDYTF. As DNA, the CDR3 is TGTGCCAGCAGCTTGGTCTTAGACTACACCTTC.

This clone appeared once. The V gene is TRBV4-1, the J gene TRBJ1-2; 10 nucleotides agree with TRBD1. There are 17 residues in the CDR3. V shed 0 bases and J 5 bases; nucleotides not matched to a gene: 9. Germline CDR1 reads MGHRA; CDR2 reads YSYEKL. The CDR3 reads CASSQDIGTGVWYGYTF. The CDR3 nucleotides are TGCGCCAGCAGCCAAGATATTGGGACAGGGGTGTGGTATGGCTACACCTTC.